This T cell receptor beta chain was documented in a study of blood T cell repertoires in COVID-19. The wider study: In each case, the material was cDNA or gDNA derived from T cells, B-cell-depleted T cells, or PBMCs.

Clones were sequenced by immunoSEQ multiplex PCR, and TCRdb holds only the in-frame ones, with some missing. Among approximately 300,000 clones listed, 92% were seen once. Between the trimmed V and J ends, which lost 0 bases and 5 bases, there was a span of 7 bases. The CDR3 is 13 residues long. In germline, CDR1 is MNHEY, CDR2 SMNVEV (reference sequence). This clonotype originated in a woman aged 25 to 39 who had recovered from COVID-19. V usage is TRBV27 and J usage is TRBJ1-1; a possible D gene is TRBD1 (6 bases). Source material: PBMCs or T cells enriched from blood (not recorded which). CDR3 sequence reads: CASSLSGATEAFF. CDR3 coding DNA: TGTGCCAGCAGTTTATCGGGGGCAACTGAAGCTTTCTTT.